A selection of T cell receptor beta chains follows, all from one sample in a study of blood T cell repertoires in COVID-19. Data came from immunoSEQ multiplex PCR; TCRdb stores just in-frame clones and leaves some out. The sample lists approximately 200,000 clones; roughly 85% were seen once. Sequencing was done on a sample of PBMCs or T cells enriched from blood (not recorded which). All receptors derive from a man under 40 who had recovered from COVID-19. The CDR3 runs from the conserved cysteine through the conserved F or W. D genes are given only for firm matches. The size field is filled for only some rows; it gives once, few, many or a size class.

clone_size	v_call	d_call	j_call	cdr3_nt	cdr3_aa
.	TRBV10-3	.	TRBJ1-1	TGTGCCATCAGTGCTGGGGCGAACACTGAAGCTTTCTTT	CAISAGANTEAFF
once	TRBV6-6	TRBD1	TRBJ1-2	TGTGCCAGCAATACCGGGGGACAGGGCGCCTATGGCTACACCTTC	CASNTGGQGAYGYTF
.	TRBV19	TRBD2	TRBJ2-3	TGTGCCAGTAGTGAGAGCGGGAGGGGGGGGACAGATACGCAGTATTTT	CASSESGRGGTDTQYF
.	TRBV7-2	TRBD1	TRBJ1-1	TGTGCCAGCAGCTGGAGGGGGCGTAACGCTGAAGCTTTCTTT	CASSWRGRNAEAFF
few	TRBV19	TRBD1	TRBJ1-1	TGTGCCAGTAGCAGACAGGGGTTCATCTTT	CASSRQGFIF
once	TRBV27	.	TRBJ2-2	TGTGCCAGCAGTTTTCGTTTGGGGGCTAACACCGGGGAGCTGTTTTTT	CASSFRLGANTGELFF
.	TRBV19	TRBD1	TRBJ1-5	TGTGCCAGTAGCCTGACAGGGCAAACCAGCAATCAGCCCCAGCATTTT	CASSLTGQTSNQPQHF
.	TRBV7-9	.	TRBJ2-1	TGTGCCAGCAGTTACGATCGAACTAATGAGCAGTTCTTC	CASSYDRTNEQFF
.	TRBV11-2	TRBD1	TRBJ2-6	TGTGCCAGCAGTCAAAACCCGGGACAGGGGGTCCCTGGGGCCAACGTCCTGACTTTC	CASSQNPGQGVPGANVLTF
.	TRBV12-3/TRBV12-4	.	TRBJ1-2	TGTGCCAGCAGAAAGAAAACAGGGTTTGGCTACACCTTC	CASRKKTGFGYTF
.	TRBV27	.	TRBJ1-5	TGTGCCAGCAGTACATCAGGGTTAAGACAGCCCCAGCATTTT	CASSTSGLRQPQHF
.	TRBV11-2	.	TRBJ1-5	TGTGCCAGCAGCGGGGAGGGAAGGCAGCCCCAGCATTTT	CASSGEGRQPQHF
.	TRBV5-1	.	TRBJ1-1	TGCGCCAGCAGCTTACAAGGGGAAATGAACACTGAAGCTTTCTTT	CASSLQGEMNTEAFF
.	TRBV27	.	TRBJ1-1	TGTGCCAGCAGTTTATCTGGGGGCTTGGGCACTGAAGCTTTCTTT	CASSLSGGLGTEAFF
.	TRBV12-3/TRBV12-4	.	TRBJ1-6	TGTGCCAGCAGCCGGGACATTAAGTCACCCCTCCACTTT	CASSRDIKSPLHF
.	TRBV6-6	TRBD2	TRBJ2-7	TGTGCCAGCAGTTACCGGGAGGGCCCCTACGAGCAGTACTTC	CASSYREGPYEQYF
.	TRBV11-2	.	TRBJ2-7	TGTGCCAGCAGCTTAGTTTCGCCGGGCGAGCAGTACTTC	CASSLVSPGEQYF
once	TRBV5-6	TRBD1	TRBJ1-2	TGTGCCAGCAGCTTGGTGGAGGACAGGAACTATGGCTACACCTTC	CASSLVEDRNYGYTF
few	TRBV4-1	TRBD1	TRBJ2-5	TGCGCCAGCAGCCCAGAGGGACAGGGGAGAGAGACCCAGTACTTC	CASSPEGQGRETQYF
.	TRBV30	.	TRBJ1-5	TGTGCCTGGAGTGTAGCTAGTCAGCCCCAGCATTTT	CAWSVASQPQHF
few	TRBV15	.	TRBJ2-7	TGTGCCACCAGCAGAGACGGGAACGAGCAGTACTTC	CATSRDGNEQYF
.	TRBV6-5	TRBD2	TRBJ2-1	TGTGCCAGCAGTTTTGGGCGGGAGAATGAGCAGTTCTTC	CASSFGRENEQFF
.	TRBV10-2	TRBD1	TRBJ2-3	TGCGCCAGCCGGGACACAGGGGGCGAAGATACGCAGTATTTT	CASRDTGGEDTQYF
.	TRBV7-2	TRBD1	TRBJ2-5	TGTGCCAGCAGCAGGGACAGTCGTGAGACCCAGTACTTC	CASSRDSRETQYF
.	TRBV27	TRBD2	TRBJ2-1	TGTGCCAGCAGTTCCGGACTAGCGTTGGATGAGCAGTTCTTC	CASSSGLALDEQFF
few	TRBV19	.	TRBJ2-7	TGTGCCAGTAGTATCAGGGGCATCTCCTACGAGCAGTACTTC	CASSIRGISYEQYF
.	TRBV28	.	TRBJ1-5	TGTGCCAGCATCATAGACAGTCTGGGCAATCAGCCCCAGCATTTT	CASIIDSLGNQPQHF
.	TRBV27	TRBD1	TRBJ2-1	TGTGCCAGCAGTTCGGGACAGTTACACAATGAGCAGTTCTTC	CASSSGQLHNEQFF
.	TRBV7-9	TRBD1	TRBJ1-1	TGTGCCAGCAGCGACCAGGGGGAGAACACTGAAGCTTTCTTT	CASSDQGENTEAFF
once	TRBV19	.	TRBJ1-3	TGTGCCAGTAGTCGCACAGGCGCTGGAAACACCATATATTTT	CASSRTGAGNTIYF
.	TRBV3-1/TRBV3-2	.	TRBJ2-7	TGTGCCAGCAGCAAAGACGGGTACGAGCAGTACTTC	CASSKDGYEQYF
.	TRBV7-2	.	TRBJ1-6	TGTGCCAGCAGCCCAGCGAGGGCTTCTAATTCACCCCTCCACTTT	CASSPARASNSPLHF
.	TRBV2	TRBD1	TRBJ2-7	TGTGCCAGCAGCAAGGACAGGGGATTGTACGAGCAGTACTTC	CASSKDRGLYEQYF
.	TRBV19	TRBD2	TRBJ2-1	TGTGCCAGTAGTGGACCCTCAGCGGGACCCATGGGTGAGCAGTTCTTC	CASSGPSAGPMGEQFF
.	TRBV7-3	.	TRBJ2-2	TGTGCCAGCAGCTTATACAGGGACACCGGGGAGCTGTTTTTT	CASSLYRDTGELFF
.	TRBV19	.	TRBJ1-3	TGTGCCAGTAGTATCGGCAGGATATCTGGAAACACCATATATTTT	CASSIGRISGNTIYF
.	TRBV10-3	TRBD2	TRBJ2-1	TGTGCCATCAGTGAGCCAGACCCAAAAACTAGCGGGAGGTCTTTCATTGGGCAGTTCTTC	CAISEPDPKTSGRSFIGQFF
.	TRBV19	.	TRBJ2-3	TGTGCCGAAAAAACAGGGCTGGCGAGGGTTGGTCACACAGATACGCAGTATTTT	CAEKTGLARVGHTDTQYF
.	TRBV10-1	TRBD2	TRBJ2-3	TGCGCCAGCAGTGAGTCTTCGTCGGGAGGAGGGGATACGCAGTATTTT	CASSESSSGGGDTQYF
few	TRBV5-8	.	TRBJ2-3	TGTGCCAGCAGCTTGACAGCAGGTTATGATACGCAGTATTTT	CASSLTAGYDTQYF
.	TRBV6-6	.	TRBJ1-2	TGTGCCAGCAGGAACGTGGGGGGTCCGGACTATGGCTACACCTTC	CASRNVGGPDYGYTF
.	TRBV28	TRBD2	TRBJ2-6	TGTGCCAGCAGTCCGGGGACTAGCCGTTACCCGATCTCTGGGGCCAACGTCCTGACTTTC	CASSPGTSRYPISGANVLTF
.	TRBV5-1	TRBD1	TRBJ2-2	TGCGCCAGCACCCCAGGGGGTAGCACCGGGGAGCTGTTTTTT	CASTPGGSTGELFF
.	TRBV7-2	TRBD1	TRBJ2-7	TGTGCCAGCAGCTTATATCAGGGGGCTTACGAGCAGTACTTC	CASSLYQGAYEQYF
.	TRBV7-2	.	TRBJ2-5	TGTGCCAGCAGCTTATCGGTTGGGGCGTCCCCACAAGAGACCCAGTACTTC	CASSLSVGASPQETQYF